This TCR beta chain was identified in a study of metastatic and nonmetastatic thyroid tumors. Study-wide background: Comparative analysis of repertoires was undertaken across blood and tumor or nodule tissue obtained from malignant and benign thyroid patients.

This clone was counted many times. A single base separates this from a much larger clone, so it may be a read error. V shed 9 bases and J 10 bases; nucleotides not matched to a gene: 14. The CDR3 extends over 13 amino acids. Germline assignment: CDR1 MDHEN and CDR2 SYDVKM. No patient received treatment before thyroid surgery. Original processing methods: Clinicopathological groups supplied CDR3 differences that were used to build a distant-metastasis classifier for papillary thyroid cancer. TCRdb reassembled clones from the PCR reads with MiXCR. The V and J calls and clone size are TCRdb's, not the authors'. This sample has roughly 20,000 clones, with 34% found just once.

Sequencing was performed on tumor tissue. The TCR sequence derives from a female donor with papillary thyroid cancer or a benign thyroid nodule (not recorded which). Some clones in this sample may be carry-over from other donors' samples. This chain joins TRBV28 and TRBJ1-1, with 7 bases matching TRBD1. The CDR3 coding sequence is TGTGCCAGTGTACGCCGGGACAGCCCTGGAGCTTTCTTT. Translation: CASVRRDSPGAFF.